What follows is one TCR beta chain and its context. Its antigen remains unidentified. The sample holds no much larger clone one base away, and base qualities are not on file. In the germline V gene, CDR1 corresponds to SGHAT and CDR2 to FQNNGV. V sheds 3 bases and J sheds 2 bases, leaving 14 bases between their ends. Spanning cysteine to phenylalanine, the CDR3 consists of 16 amino acids. Of the read, only the CDR3 DNA is kept; its 48 bases are in frame from base 1. The immunoSEQ Assay, a bias-controlled multiplex PCR, was used to amplify TCRbeta CDR3 regions from genomic DNA. In the paper's pipeline: Within the assay, amplification of reference gene primers was used to estimate how many nucleated cells each sample contained. Sequence reads were collapsed and filtered to measure the absolute abundance of every unique TCRbeta CDR3 rearrangement. For each sample, productive Simpson clonality was calculated by taking the square root of Simpson's diversity index across productive rearrangements. In its TCRdb copy, this immuneACCESS table keeps in-frame sequences only and misses some clones. Where compared with another copy, unresolved V genes explain less than half of these, and the others have no known cause. D and trimming were read from the DNA, whereas the V and J calls and clone size are those reported in that table. The sample table holds about 400,000 clones, of which nearly 90% were seen once. Clones ranked in the top ten supply 1.7% of the sample.

The data were obtained in a study of blood T cell repertoires in COVID-19 (dated by TCRdb to the early 2020s). Describing the broader study: The collaborator samples originated in the United States, Italy and Spain and spanned the acute and convalescent phases of COVID-19. The prospective study material was composed of cDNA or gDNA derived from T cells, B-cell-depleted T cells, or PBMCs. The dataset comprised deeply sampled blood TCRbeta repertoires from subjects exposed to, actively infected with, or recovered from COVID-19. A freely available public database, intended as a resource for researchers studying the immune response to SARS-CoV-2, is where the repertoires were released. Samples came from the ongoing ImmuneRACE study (first 160 participants) plus 1,254 subjects from 6 global collaborators. Sample metadata almost always included a de-identified subject ID, COVID-19 status, age in years and sex. Where available, HLA class I and class II types were taken from metadata supplied by the sample provider and were not determined by assay-based typing.

Findings and caveats that apply to the study as a whole: The quantity of clinical and demographic metadata differed by source and by participant and was supplied without curation.

Participants in the prospective study were aged roughly 18 to 89 years, lived in about two dozen United States geographic areas, and enrolled through a virtual design. To assign participants to cohorts, the prospective study relied on clinical history that participants themselves reported in a screening survey and a study questionnaire. For ImmuneRACE Cohort 3, a participant was defined as recovered based on two consecutive negative NP/OP PCR tests, clearance by a healthcare professional, or resolution of symptoms. In the prospective study, whole blood, serum and a nasopharyngeal or oropharyngeal swab were collected from each participant by mobile phlebotomists. Additional blood draws and questionnaires over an approximately 2-month period could optionally be provided by prospective study participants. Prospective study blood samples were shipped either frozen or at room temperature before DNA extraction.

The TCR sequence derives from a woman aged 25-40 years who had recovered from COVID-19. The sequenced material came from PBMCs or T cells enriched from blood (not recorded which). The sequence is built from TRBV11-2 and TRBJ2-1, with TRBD2 as a weak D call on 5 bases. CDR3 protein: CASSLVSDSTYNEQFF. The DNA is TGTGCCAGCAGCTTGGTTAGCGATTCAACCTACAATGAGCAGTTCTTC.